Described below is a single TCR beta chain sequence and its context. Its antigen remains unknown. J was trimmed by 6 bases and V by 2 bases; bases with no gene match: 8. Germline V gene data show CDR1 as SGHRS and CDR2 as YFSETQ. CDR3 length equals 15 residues. With iRepertoire HTBI primers and Arm-PCR of CDR3 regions, TCR beta libraries were built. One entry per CDR3 protein results from TCRdb running MiXCR on the multiplex PCR reads. This repertoire shows about 420,000 distinct CDR3 sequences, roughly 17% found once; its top ten account for about a quarter. Time point indicated: newly diagnosed GD, antithyroid drugs for less than 3 months. Extracted PBMC RNA gave rise to the TCR library. This entry comes from a study of regulatory T cells in long-lasting Graves disease. Findings and limits, study-wide: Lower TCR diversity was seen in persistent Graves' patients than in newly diagnosed ones.

This sample also belongs to another study, concerning T cells in Graves' hyperthyroidism and ophthalmopathy. As that report states: Exclusions: uncontrolled infection, other autoimmune disease, pregnancy, lactation.

Sample: peripheral blood mononuclear cells (PBMCs), taken at new diagnosis, from a patient treated with antithyroid drugs. The chain is built from TRBV5-1 and TRBJ2-3; 8 bases match TRBD2. The source of this sequence is a young woman with Graves disease. DNA for the CDR3: TGCGCCAGCAGCTTCGGGACTAGAGGATCCGATACGCAGTATTTT. This sequence encodes CASSFGTRGSDTQYF.